Presented here are 4 T cell receptor beta chains from one specimen sequenced in a study of blood T cell repertoires in COVID-19. The method was immunoSEQ multiplex PCR; TCRdb's version includes in-frame clones alone and lacks a portion of them. The table includes around 32,000 clones, around 91% detected once. Sequencing used peripheral blood. The receptor source for this set is a man aged 65 to 85 with active or convalescent COVID-19.

V usage is TRBV5-6 and J usage is TRBJ2-1; 9 positions match TRBD1. The V gene's germline CDR1 is SGHDT and CDR2 YYEEEE. After removal of 4 bases from V and 15 bases from J, the junction contained 11 bases not matched to a gene. There are 13 residues in the CDR3. CDR3 sequence (DNA): TGTGCCAGCAGCCCGGGACAGGGATTTGATCCGTTCTTC. Its protein is CASSPGQGFDPFF. Full variable domain (outside the CDR3, taken from reference TRBV5-6 and TRBJ2-1): DAGVTQSPTHLIKTRGQQVTLRCSPKSGHDTVSWYQQALGQGPQFIFQYYEEEERQRGNFPDRFSGHQFPNYSSELNVNALLLGDSALYLCASSPGQGFDPFFGPGTRLTVL.

A single count supports this clone. As DNA, the CDR3 is TGTGCCAGCACCCACGGGGGGGCCGGCACCGGGGAGCTGTTTTTT. It translates to CASTHGGAGTGELFF. The chain couples TRBV6-6 to TRBJ2-2; 8 nucleotides match TRBD2. Germline trimming cut 7 bases from V and 4 bases from J; bases unmatched to any gene: 8. Germline V gene lookup returns CDR1 MNHNY and CDR2 SVGAGI (reference sequence). The CDR3 has 15 amino acids.

This clone was seen only a few times. The chain combines TRBV9 with TRBJ1-6; D ambiguous. Germline-derived CDR1 and CDR2 are SGDLS and YYNGEE. Trimming stripped 4 bases from V and 7 bases from J, with 15 bases between. The CDR3 covers 15 residues. CDR3 loop: CASSRLSGTNSPLHF. The CDR3 DNA sequence: TGTGCCAGCAGCCGGTTATCAGGCACGAATTCACCCCTCCACTTT.

This chain links TRBV4-2 with TRBJ1-2; D is ambiguous. Between the trimmed V and J ends, which lost 0 bases and 3 bases, there was a span of 14 bases. The germline gives CDR1 LGHNA, CDR2 YNFKEQ. CDR3 length equals 16 residues. DNA of the CDR3: TGTGCCAGCAGCCAAGACGAAACGAGGTTTCACTATGGCTACACCTTC. It specifies CASSQDETRFHYGYTF.